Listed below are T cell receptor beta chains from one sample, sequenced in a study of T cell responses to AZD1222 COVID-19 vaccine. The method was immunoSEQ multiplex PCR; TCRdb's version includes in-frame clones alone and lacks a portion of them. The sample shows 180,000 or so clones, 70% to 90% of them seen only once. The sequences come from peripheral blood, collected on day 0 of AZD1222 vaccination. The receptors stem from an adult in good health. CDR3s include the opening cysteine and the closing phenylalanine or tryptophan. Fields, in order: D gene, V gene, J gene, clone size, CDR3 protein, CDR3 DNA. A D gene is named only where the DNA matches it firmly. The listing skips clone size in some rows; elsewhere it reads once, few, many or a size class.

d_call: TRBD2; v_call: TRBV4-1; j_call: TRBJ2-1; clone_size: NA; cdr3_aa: CASSQVLAGVNEQFF; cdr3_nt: TGCGCCAGCAGCCAAGTACTAGCGGGGGTCAATGAGCAGTTCTTC
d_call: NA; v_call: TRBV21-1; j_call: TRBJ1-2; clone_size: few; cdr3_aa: CARGTPTYRAPQLMDYGYTF; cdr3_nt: TGTGCCAGGGGTACGCCCACCTACAGGGCGCCCCAATTGATGGACTATGGCTACACCTTC
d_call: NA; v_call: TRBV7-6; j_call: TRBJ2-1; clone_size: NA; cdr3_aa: CASSRLGDEQFF; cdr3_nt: TGTGCCAGCAGCCGACTAGGGGATGAGCAGTTCTTC
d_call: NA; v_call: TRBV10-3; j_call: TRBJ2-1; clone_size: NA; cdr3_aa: CAISELDANEQFF; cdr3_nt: TGTGCCATCAGTGAGCTCGACGCAAATGAGCAGTTCTTC
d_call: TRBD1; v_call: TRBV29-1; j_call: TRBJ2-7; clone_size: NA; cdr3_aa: CSVEGQGAYEQYF; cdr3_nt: TGCAGCGTCGAGGGACAGGGGGCCTACGAGCAGTACTTC
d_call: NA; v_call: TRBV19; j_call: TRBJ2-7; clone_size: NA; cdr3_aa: CASSGVNYEQYF; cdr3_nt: TGTGCCAGTAGTGGGGTCAACTACGAGCAGTACTTC
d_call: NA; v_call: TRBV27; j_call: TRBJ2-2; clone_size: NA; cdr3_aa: CASRLPMGELFF; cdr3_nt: TGTGCCAGCAGGTTACCCATGGGGGAGCTGTTTTTT
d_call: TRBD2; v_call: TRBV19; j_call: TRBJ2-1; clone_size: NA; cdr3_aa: CASSPIAGGPHNEQFF; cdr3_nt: TGTGCCAGTAGTCCGATAGCGGGGGGGCCCCACAATGAGCAGTTCTTC
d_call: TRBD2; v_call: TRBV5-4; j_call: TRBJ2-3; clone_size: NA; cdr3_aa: CASSFFTSGADTQYF; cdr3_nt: TGTGCCAGCAGCTTTTTCACTAGCGGGGCAGATACGCAGTATTTT
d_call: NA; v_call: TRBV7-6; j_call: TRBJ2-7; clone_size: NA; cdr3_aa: CASSLDVQGGREQYF; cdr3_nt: TGTGCCAGCAGCTTGGATGTCCAGGGAGGAAGGGAGCAGTACTTC
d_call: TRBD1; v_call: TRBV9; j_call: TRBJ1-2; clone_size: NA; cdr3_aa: CASSDRGGYGYTF; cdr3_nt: TGTGCCAGCAGCGACAGGGGCGGCTATGGCTACACCTTC
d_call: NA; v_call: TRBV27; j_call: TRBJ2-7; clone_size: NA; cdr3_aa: CASLSGAYEQYF; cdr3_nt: TGTGCCAGCCTTTCCGGGGCCTACGAGCAGTACTTC
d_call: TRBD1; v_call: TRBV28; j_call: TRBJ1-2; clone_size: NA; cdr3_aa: CASVFTGTGHGYTF; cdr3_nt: TGTGCCAGCGTCTTTACCGGGACAGGGCATGGCTACACCTTC
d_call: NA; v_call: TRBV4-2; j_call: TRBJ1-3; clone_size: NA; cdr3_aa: CASSQPTVLSGNTIYF; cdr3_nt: TGTGCCAGCAGCCAACCGACAGTGCTCTCTGGAAACACCATATATTTT
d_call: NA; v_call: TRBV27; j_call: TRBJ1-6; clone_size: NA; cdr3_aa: CASSNPEYSPLHF; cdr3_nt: TGTGCCAGCAGTAACCCCGAGTATTCACCCCTCCACTTT
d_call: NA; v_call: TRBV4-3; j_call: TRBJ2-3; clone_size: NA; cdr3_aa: CASKKGGLITDTQYF; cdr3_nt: TGCGCCAGCAAGAAGGGGGGGCTTATCACAGATACGCAGTATTTT
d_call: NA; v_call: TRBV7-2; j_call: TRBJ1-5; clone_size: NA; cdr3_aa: CASSERRYSNQPQHF; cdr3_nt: TGTGCCAGCAGCGAAAGACGGTATAGCAATCAGCCCCAGCATTTT
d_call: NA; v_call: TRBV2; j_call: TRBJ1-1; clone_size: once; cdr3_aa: CASGQLKGTEAFF; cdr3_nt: TGTGCCAGCGGTCAACTTAAGGGAACTGAAGCTTTCTTT
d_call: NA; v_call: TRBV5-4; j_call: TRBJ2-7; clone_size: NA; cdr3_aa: CASSQRQGRSYEQYF; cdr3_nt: TGTGCCAGCAGCCAACGCCAGGGTCGATCCTACGAGCAGTACTTC
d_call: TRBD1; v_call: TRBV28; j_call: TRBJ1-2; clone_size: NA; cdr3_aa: CASSPRGTGPYGYTF; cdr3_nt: TGTGCCAGCAGTCCGAGGGGGACAGGGCCCTATGGCTACACCTTC
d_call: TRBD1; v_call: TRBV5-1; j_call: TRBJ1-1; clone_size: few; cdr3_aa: CASNPSGQGGNTEAFF; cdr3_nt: TGCGCCAGCAACCCTTCCGGACAGGGCGGGAACACTGAAGCTTTCTTT
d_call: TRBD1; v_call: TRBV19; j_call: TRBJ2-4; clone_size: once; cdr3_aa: CASTNQDRSIQYF; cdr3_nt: TGTGCCAGTACCAACCAGGACAGGTCCATTCAGTACTTC
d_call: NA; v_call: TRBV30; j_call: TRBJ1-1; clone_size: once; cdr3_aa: CAWGTGNTEAFF; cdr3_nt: TGTGCCTGGGGGACGGGGAACACTGAAGCTTTCTTT
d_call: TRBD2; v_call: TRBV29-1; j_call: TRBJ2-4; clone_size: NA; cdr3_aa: CSVEWEVAGVGAAKNIQYF; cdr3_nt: TGCAGCGTTGAATGGGAGGTAGCGGGGGTGGGAGCAGCCAAAAACATTCAGTACTTC
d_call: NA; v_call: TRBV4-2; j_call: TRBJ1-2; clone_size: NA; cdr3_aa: CASSQGSSNGYTF; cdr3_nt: TGTGCCAGCAGTCAAGGGAGTAGCAATGGCTACACCTTC
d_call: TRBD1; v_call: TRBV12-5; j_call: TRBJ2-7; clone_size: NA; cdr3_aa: CASGLTRGRSEQYF; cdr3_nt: TGTGCTAGTGGTTTGACCAGGGGGCGCAGCGAGCAGTACTTC
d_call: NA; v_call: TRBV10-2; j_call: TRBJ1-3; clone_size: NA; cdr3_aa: CASKEGGGNTIYF; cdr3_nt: TGCGCCAGCAAGGAAGGGGGAGGAAACACCATATATTTT
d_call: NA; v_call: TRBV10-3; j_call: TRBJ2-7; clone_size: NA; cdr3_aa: CASAGGSSYEQYF; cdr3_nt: TGTGCCAGTGCGGGCGGTAGCTCCTACGAGCAGTACTTC
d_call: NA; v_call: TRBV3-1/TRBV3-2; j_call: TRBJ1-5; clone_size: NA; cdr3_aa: CASSRGRNQPQHF; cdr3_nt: TGTGCCAGCAGCCGGGGACGGAATCAGCCCCAGCATTTT
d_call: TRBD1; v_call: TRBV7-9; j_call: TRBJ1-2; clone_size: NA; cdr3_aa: CASSLEGGNYGYTF; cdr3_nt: TGTGCCAGCAGCTTAGAAGGGGGCAACTATGGCTACACCTTC